This T cell receptor (beta chain) stems from a study of metastatic and nonmetastatic thyroid tumors (dated by TCRdb to the early 2020s). General notes on the study: For patients with malignant and with benign thyroid disease, the researchers compared repertoires between peripheral blood samples and tumor or nodule tissue samples.

Libraries came from PCR. Sequencing relied on an Illumina HiSeq 4000. High-throughput sequencing was used to profile the CDR3 region of the TCR beta-chain in every patient. In the authors' own workflow: A classifier to discriminate distant-metastatic papillary thyroid cancer patients was built from CDR3 differences across clinicopathological groups. The Shannon index was used to measure repertoire diversity, and the Morisita-Horn index was used to measure how similar tumor and blood repertoires were. TCRdb itself trimmed the public reads at Q25 with fastp, ran MiXCR and retained productive beta chains. TCRdb, not the original authors, processed these V and J calls. This sample has more than 14,000 clones in its table, and about 23% of those were observed once. In total, the top ten clones hold less than 8.5% of the sample. None of the patients had been given any treatment before thyroid surgery. Patient clinical samples collected from about 2011 to 2018 were retrospectively analysed using T-cell receptor beta sequencing.

As for this clone: No cognate antigen has been identified for it. Base qualities were left out, and no much larger clone turns up one base away.

The paper's findings and limits, for the study overall: In both blood and tumor samples, malignant tumors were reported to have significantly higher TCR beta diversity than benign nodules.

The germline V gene specifies SGHRS as CDR1 and YFSETQ as CDR2. The CDR3 goes from the cysteine to the phenylalanine over 15 residues. Only CDR3 DNA remains: 45 bases, in frame from the first base. Trimming costs V 0 bases and J 3 bases, and their ends lie 13 bases apart. Sample: tumor tissue. The chain is encoded by TRBV5-1 joined to TRBJ2-7, with the D gene tentatively TRBD1 or TRBD2, based on 5 matching bases in each. The source is a female donor with papillary thyroid cancer or a benign thyroid nodule (not recorded which). Some clones in this sample may be carry-over from other donors' samples. CDR3 protein: CASSLAGTTGYEQYF. The DNA is TGCGCCAGCAGCTTGGCCGGGACGACCGGCTACGAGCAGTACTTC.